This T cell receptor (beta chain) was found in a study of preoperative IRX-2 immunotherapy in early breast cancer. Treatment here: preoperative locoregional IRX-2 cytokine immunotherapy. Samples came from a phase Ib trial of preoperative locoregional IRX-2 cytokine immunotherapy. Trimming shortened V by 7 bases and J by 0 bases, and 14 bases separated the two germline ends. CDR3 length: 15 residues. Germline lookup yields CDR1 SGHRS and CDR2 YFSETQ. Assay: immunoSEQ multiplex PCR; the TCRdb copy retains only in-frame clones and omits some. This sample has around 40,000 clones, with approximately 75% found just once.

The sequenced sample was tumor tissue, obtained after IRX-2 immunotherapy. The TCR comes from a human donor with breast cancer. The V gene is TRBV5-1, the J gene TRBJ2-1; D is unclear. The CDR3 region has the DNA TGCGCCAGCTCTCTACCCCTGAGCTCCTACAATGAGCAGTTCTTC. This sequence encodes CASSLPLSSYNEQFF.